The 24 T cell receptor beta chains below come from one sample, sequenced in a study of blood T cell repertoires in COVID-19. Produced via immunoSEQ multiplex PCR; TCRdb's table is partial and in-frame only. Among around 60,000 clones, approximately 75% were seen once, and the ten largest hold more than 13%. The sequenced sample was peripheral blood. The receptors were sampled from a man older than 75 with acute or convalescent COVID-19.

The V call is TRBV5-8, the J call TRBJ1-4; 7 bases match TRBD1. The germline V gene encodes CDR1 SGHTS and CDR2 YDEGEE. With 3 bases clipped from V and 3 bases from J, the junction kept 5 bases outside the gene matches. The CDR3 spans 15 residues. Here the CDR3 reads CASSSGQAPNEKLFF. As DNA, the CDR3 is TGTGCCAGCAGCTCAGGACAGGCCCCTAATGAAAAACTGTTTTTT.

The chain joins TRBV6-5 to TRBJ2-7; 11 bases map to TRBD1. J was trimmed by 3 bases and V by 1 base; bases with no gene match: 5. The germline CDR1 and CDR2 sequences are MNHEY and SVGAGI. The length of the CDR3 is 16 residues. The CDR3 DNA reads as TGTGCCAGCAGTTACTTGCGGACAGGGGGCTACTACGAGCAGTACTTC. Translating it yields CASSYLRTGGYYEQYF.

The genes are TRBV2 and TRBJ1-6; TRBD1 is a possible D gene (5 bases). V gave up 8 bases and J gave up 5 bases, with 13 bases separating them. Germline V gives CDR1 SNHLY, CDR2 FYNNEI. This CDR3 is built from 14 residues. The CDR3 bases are TGTGCCAGCGAATCAGGGCTGAATAATTCACCCCTCCACTTT. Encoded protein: CASESGLNNSPLHF.

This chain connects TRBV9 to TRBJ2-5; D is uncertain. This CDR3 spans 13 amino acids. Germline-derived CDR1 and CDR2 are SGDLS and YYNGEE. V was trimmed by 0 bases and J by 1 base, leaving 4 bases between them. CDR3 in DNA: TGTGCCAGCAGCGTAGCTAGCCAAGAGACCCAGTACTTC. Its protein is CASSVASQETQYF.

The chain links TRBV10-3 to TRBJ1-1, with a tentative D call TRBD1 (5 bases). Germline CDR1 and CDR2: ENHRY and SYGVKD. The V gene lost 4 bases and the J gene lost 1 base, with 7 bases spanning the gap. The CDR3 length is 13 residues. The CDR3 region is CAISGGGNTEAFF. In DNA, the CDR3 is TGTGCCATCAGTGGGGGGGGGAACACTGAAGCTTTCTTT.

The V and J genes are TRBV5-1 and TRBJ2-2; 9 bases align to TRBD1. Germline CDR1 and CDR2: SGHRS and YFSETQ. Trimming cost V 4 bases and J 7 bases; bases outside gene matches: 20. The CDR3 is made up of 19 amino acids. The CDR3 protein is CASSRTWGPGQGADGELFF. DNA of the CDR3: TGCGCCAGCAGCCGGACTTGGGGTCCGGGACAGGGAGCGGACGGGGAGCTGTTTTTT.

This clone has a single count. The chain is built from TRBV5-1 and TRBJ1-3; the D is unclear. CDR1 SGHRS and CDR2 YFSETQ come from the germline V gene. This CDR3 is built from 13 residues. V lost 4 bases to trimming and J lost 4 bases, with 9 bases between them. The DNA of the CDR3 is TGCGCCAGCAGCCCGAAGACAGGAAACACCATATATTTT. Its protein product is CASSPKTGNTIYF.

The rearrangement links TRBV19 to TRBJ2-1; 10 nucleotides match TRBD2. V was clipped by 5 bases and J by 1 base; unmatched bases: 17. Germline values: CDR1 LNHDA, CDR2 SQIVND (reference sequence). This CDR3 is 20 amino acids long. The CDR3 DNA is TGTGCCAGTAGTTCACCTCCCGCTGGAGCGGGGGGGAGGTCCTACAATGAGCAGTTCTTC. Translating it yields CASSSPPAGAGGRSYNEQFF.

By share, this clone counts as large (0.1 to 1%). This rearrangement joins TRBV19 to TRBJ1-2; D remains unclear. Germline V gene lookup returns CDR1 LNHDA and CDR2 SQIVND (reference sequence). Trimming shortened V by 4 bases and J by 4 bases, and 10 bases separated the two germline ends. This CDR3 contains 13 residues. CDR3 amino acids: CASSREGFYGYTF. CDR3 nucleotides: TGTGCCAGTAGTAGAGAGGGCTTCTATGGCTACACCTTC. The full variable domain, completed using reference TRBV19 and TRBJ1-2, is DGGITQSPKYLFRKEGQNVTLSCEQNLNHDAMYWYRQDPGQGLRLIYYSQIVNDFQKGDIAEGYSVSREKKESFPLTVTSAQKNPTAFYLCASSREGFYGYTFGSGTRLTVV.

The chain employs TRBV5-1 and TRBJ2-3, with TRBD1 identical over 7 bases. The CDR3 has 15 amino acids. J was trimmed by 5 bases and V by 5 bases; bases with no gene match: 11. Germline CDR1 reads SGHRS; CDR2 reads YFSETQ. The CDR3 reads CASSPGTAELDTQYF. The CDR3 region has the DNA TGCGCCAGCAGTCCCGGGACAGCAGAATTAGATACGCAGTATTTT.

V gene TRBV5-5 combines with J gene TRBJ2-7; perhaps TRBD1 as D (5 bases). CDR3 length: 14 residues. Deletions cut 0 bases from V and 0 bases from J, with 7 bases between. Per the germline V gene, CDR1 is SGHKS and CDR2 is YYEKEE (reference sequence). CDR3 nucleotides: TGTGCCAGCAGCTTGGACAGGAACTCCTACGAGCAGTACTTC. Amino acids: CASSLDRNSYEQYF.

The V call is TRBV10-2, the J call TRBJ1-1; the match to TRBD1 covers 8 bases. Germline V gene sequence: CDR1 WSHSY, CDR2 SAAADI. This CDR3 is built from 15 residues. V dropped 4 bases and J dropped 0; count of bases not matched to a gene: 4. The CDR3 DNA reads TGCGCCAGCAGTGCACAGACAGGGGTGAACACTGAAGCTTTCTTT. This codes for CASSAQTGVNTEAFF.

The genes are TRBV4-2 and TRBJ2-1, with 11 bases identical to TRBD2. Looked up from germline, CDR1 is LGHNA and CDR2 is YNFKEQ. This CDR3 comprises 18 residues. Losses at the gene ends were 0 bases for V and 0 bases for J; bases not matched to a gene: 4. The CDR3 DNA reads TGTGCCAGCAGCCAAGATAGACTAGCGGGGAGCTCCTACAATGAGCAGTTCTTC. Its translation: CASSQDRLAGSSYNEQFF.

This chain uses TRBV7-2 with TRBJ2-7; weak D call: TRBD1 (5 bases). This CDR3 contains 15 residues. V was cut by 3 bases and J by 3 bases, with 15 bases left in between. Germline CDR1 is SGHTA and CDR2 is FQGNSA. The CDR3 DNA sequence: TGTGCCAGCAGCTTGAGGACCGGACAAAGCTACGAGCAGTACTTC. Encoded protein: CASSLRTGQSYEQYF. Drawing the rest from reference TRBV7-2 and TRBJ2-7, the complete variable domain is GAGVSQSPSNKVTEKGKDVELRCDPISGHTALYWYRQSLGQGLEFLIYFQGNSAPDKSGLPSDRFSAERTGGSVSTLTIQRTQQEDSAVYLCASSLRTGQSYEQYFGPGTRLTVT.

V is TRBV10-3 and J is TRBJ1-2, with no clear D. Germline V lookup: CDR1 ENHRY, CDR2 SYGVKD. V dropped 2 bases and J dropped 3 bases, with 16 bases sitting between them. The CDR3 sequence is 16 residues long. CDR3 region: CAISERGRGLDYGYTF. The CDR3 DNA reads TGTGCCATCAGTGAGAGAGGGAGAGGATTAGACTATGGCTACACCTTC.

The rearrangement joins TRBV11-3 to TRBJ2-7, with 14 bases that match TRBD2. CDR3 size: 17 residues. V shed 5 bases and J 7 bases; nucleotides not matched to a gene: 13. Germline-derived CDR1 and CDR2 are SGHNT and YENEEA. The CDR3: CASSRLAGGLPLGEQYF. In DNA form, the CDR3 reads TGTGCCAGCAGCCGACTAGCGGGGGGGCTCCCCTTGGGTGAGCAGTACTTC.

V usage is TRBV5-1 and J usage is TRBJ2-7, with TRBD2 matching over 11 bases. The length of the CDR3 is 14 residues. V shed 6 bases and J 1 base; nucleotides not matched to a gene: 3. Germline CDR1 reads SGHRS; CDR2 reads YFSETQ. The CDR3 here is CASKGTSGSYEQYF. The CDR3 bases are TGCGCCAGCAAAGGGACTAGCGGTTCCTACGAGCAGTACTTC.

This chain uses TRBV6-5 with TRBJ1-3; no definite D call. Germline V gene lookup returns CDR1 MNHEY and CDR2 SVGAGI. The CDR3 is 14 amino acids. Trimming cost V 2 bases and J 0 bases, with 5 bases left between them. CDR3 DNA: TGTGCCAGCAGTTACGGGAGCTCTGGAAACACCATATATTTT. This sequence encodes CASSYGSSGNTIYF.

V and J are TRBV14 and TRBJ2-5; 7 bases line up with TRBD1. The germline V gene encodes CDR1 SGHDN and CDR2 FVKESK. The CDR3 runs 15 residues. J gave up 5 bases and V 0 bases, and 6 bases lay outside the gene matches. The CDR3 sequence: CASSQDLGQTETQYF. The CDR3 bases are TGTGCCAGCAGCCAAGACCTGGGACAGACGGAGACCCAGTACTTC.

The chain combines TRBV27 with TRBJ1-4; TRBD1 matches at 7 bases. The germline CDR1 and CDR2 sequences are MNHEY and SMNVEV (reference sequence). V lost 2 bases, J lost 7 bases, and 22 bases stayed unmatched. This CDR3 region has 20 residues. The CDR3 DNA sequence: TGTGCCAGCAGTTTACTGGAGGGGGCAGGTCGCGCTGGGAAAGCTGAAAAACTGTTTTTT. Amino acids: CASSLLEGAGRAGKAEKLFF.

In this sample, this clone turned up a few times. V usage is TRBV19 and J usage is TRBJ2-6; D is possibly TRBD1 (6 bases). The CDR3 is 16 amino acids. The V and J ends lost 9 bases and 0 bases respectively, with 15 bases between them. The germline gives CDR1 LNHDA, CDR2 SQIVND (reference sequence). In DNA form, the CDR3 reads TGTGCCAGCGCCCACTGGGGGCCCTCTGGGGCCAACGTCCTGACTTTC. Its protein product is CASAHWGPSGANVLTF.

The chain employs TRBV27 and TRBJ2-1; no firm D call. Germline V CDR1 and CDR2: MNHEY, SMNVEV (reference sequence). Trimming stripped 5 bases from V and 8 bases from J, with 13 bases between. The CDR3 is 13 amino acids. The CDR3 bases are TGTGCCAGCAGTGAGCAGTTTCAGGATGAGCAGTTCTTC. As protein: CASSEQFQDEQFF.

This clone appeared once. The DNA for the CDR3 is TGTGCTAGTGGTCCATGGCAGGGAGGGTACACTGAAGCTTTCTTT. This encodes CASGPWQGGYTEAFF. J is TRBJ1-1 and V is TRBV12-5, with a possible D match to TRBD1 (5 bases). The V gene's germline CDR1 is LGHNT and CDR2 FRNRAP. V lost 5 bases, J lost 3 bases, and 16 bases lay in between. This CDR3 comprises 15 residues. Full variable domain (outside the CDR3, taken from reference TRBV12-5 and TRBJ1-1): DARVTQTPRHKVTEMGQEVTMRCQPILGHNTVFWYRQTMMQGLELLAYFRNRAPLDDSGMPKDRFSAEMPDATLATLKIQPSEPRDSAVYFCASGPWQGGYTEAFFGQGTRLTVV.

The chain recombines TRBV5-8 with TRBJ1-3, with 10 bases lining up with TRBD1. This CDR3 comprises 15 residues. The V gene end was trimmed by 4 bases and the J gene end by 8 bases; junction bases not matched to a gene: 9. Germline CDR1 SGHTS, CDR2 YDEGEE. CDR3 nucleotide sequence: TGTGCCAGCAGCCCCTCCGGGACAGGGGCGGACACCATATATTTT. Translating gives CASSPSGTGADTIYF.